These 10 T cell receptor beta chains were all obtained from the same sample, sequenced in a study of glioma-infiltrating T cells. The iRepertoire nested amplicon-rescue multiplex PCR amplified TCR alpha and beta CDR3s from RNA. TCRdb analysed the multiplex PCR reads with MiXCR anew, one entry per CDR3 protein. The table has around 190,000 distinct CDR3 sequences, approximately 40% seen once; the top ten hold 5.2%. Sequenced material: glioma tissue, nonneoplastic brain tissue, or PBMCs (not recorded which). These TCRs come from a human donor with low-grade glioma or glioblastoma, undergoing nonglioma brain surgery, or in good health (not recorded which).

The chain has TRBV12-3 or TRBV12-4 and TRBJ2-2; D remains ambiguous. The CDR3 runs 15 residues. Trimming cost V 5 bases and J 5 bases, with 15 bases left between them. The CDR3 reads CASSLLTQYTGELFF. The CDR3 bases are TGTGCCAGCAGTCTCCTGACTCAGTATACCGGGGAGCTGTTTTTT.

Turning to this clonotype: A much more abundant neighbour one base away suggests this may be a read error. The V gene is TRBV28, the J gene TRBJ2-1, with a weak D call TRBD1 (6 bases). The V end lost 7 bases, the J end lost 5 bases, and 12 bases lay between the germline ends. Germline assignment: CDR1 MDHEN and CDR2 SYDVKM. This CDR3 has 13 amino acids. For the CDR3, the DNA is TGTGCCAGCAAAAGGGGGTACAACAATGAGCAGTTCTTC. It is translated as CASKRGYNNEQFF.

This clonotype was detected a few times. This chain uses TRBV24-1 with TRBJ2-7; D gene uncertain. Per germline, CDR1 KGHDR and CDR2 SFDVKD. The CDR3 extends over 12 amino acids. V lost 4 bases to trimming and J lost 5 bases, with 8 bases between them. In DNA form, the CDR3 reads TGTGCCACCAGTGACATTAACAACGAGCAGTACTTC. Its protein is CATSDINNEQYF.

Of note for this clonotype: This CDR3 fails to terminate in the conserved phenylalanine or tryptophan, so it likely reflects a read error. The limits of the CDR3 on the DNA are not certain, so only TCRdb's listed CDR3 is given. J is TRBJ1-2 and V is TRBV6-2 or TRBV6-3; the listed D gene, TRBD1, was not tested against the DNA. A total of 12 residues make up the CDR3, ends included. The germline V gene has CDR1 MNHEY and CDR2 SVGEGT. The CDR3 sequence is CASSTGVYGYTC.

Points on this clonotype: A read error may be the cause here, since a much bigger clone is one base away. V is TRBV28 and J is TRBJ2-7; a weak D match, TRBD2 (5 bases). In germline, CDR1 is MDHEN, CDR2 SYDVKM. This CDR3 is 15 amino acids long. Trimming removed 8 bases from V and 3 bases from J, with 20 bases in between. CDR3 bases: TGTGCCAGCCTCAGCGGCAGAACAGCCCACTACGAGCAGTACTTC. Protein sequence: CASLSGRTAHYEQYF.

CDR3 residues: CASSLSNGDFSYEQYF. For the CDR3, the DNA is TGTGCCAGCAGCTTATCAAACGGGGACTTCTCCTACGAGCAGTACTTC. The V gene is TRBV7-9, the J gene TRBJ2-7; D possibly corresponds to TRBD2 (6 bases). Germline CDR1 is SEHNR and CDR2 is FQNEAQ (reference sequence). CDR3 size: 16 residues. Trimming stripped 2 bases from V and 0 bases from J, with 14 bases between. Together with reference TRBV7-9 and TRBJ2-7, the CDR3 gives the full variable domain: DTGVSQNPRHKITKRGQNVTFRCDPISEHNRLYWYRQTLGQGPEFLTYFQNEAQLEKSRLLSDRFSAERPKGSFSTLEIQRTEQGDSAMYLCASSLSNGDFSYEQYFGPGTRLTVT.

Comments on this clonotype: A much larger clone lies a single base off, so this may be a read error. The chain has TRBV28 and TRBJ2-2; perhaps D is TRBD1 or TRBD2 (6 bases each). CDR1 is MDHEN and CDR2 is SYDVKM in the germline V gene. The length of the CDR3 is 17 residues. The V gene lost 6 bases and the J gene lost 1 base, with 18 bases spanning the gap. CDR3 nucleotide sequence: TGTGCCAGCAGCCGACAGGCGGGACGGAAGAACACCGGGGAGCTGTTTTTT. As protein: CASSRQAGRKNTGELFF.

The genes are TRBV28 and TRBJ2-5; D is tentatively TRBD1 or TRBD2 (5 bases each). The CDR3 length is 21 residues. Per the germline V gene, CDR1 is MDHEN and CDR2 is SYDVKM. Deletions cut 2 bases from V and 5 bases from J, with 33 bases between. In nucleotides, the CDR3 is TGTGCCAGCAGTTTAAGTCGACGGGCAGCTCAGTCCTTTGGTTGGGGGGAGACCCAGTACTTC. Protein: CASSLSRRAAQSFGWGETQYF.

This clonotype appeared a few times. A much larger clone is a single base away; this may be a read error. V is TRBV20-1 and J is TRBJ2-3; 13 bases match TRBD2. The CDR3 is 13 amino acids. CDR1 and CDR2 (germline): DFQATT, SNEGSKA (reference sequence). The CDR3 sequence is CSTSGRAGDKQYF. The CDR3, as DNA: TGCAGCACTAGCGGGAGGGCAGGAGATAAGCAGTATTTT.

Points on this clonotype: One base away lies a much larger clone, so this may be a sequencing read error. This chain connects TRBV28 to TRBJ2-3; TRBD1 agrees at 9 bases. This CDR3 is 14 amino acids long. Per germline, CDR1 MDHEN and CDR2 SYDVKM. The CDR3, as DNA: TGTGCCAGCACCAAACTACAGGGGGCGAAGACCCGGTACTTC. The encoded protein is CASTKLQGAKTRYF.